These 11 T cell receptor beta chains originate from one sample sequenced in a study of CD8+ T cells in alopecia areata. RNA, once extracted, was reverse transcribed into cDNA for use as the sequencing template. The table came from immunoSEQ multiplex PCR; TCRdb's copy has only in-frame clones and leaves some out. The data contain approximately 150,000 clones, 55% of them singletons. Sequencing was done on a sample of CD4+ T cells sorted from blood. These receptors were obtained from a human donor in good health.

The sample holds a few counts of this clone. The chain carries TRBV4-2 and TRBJ1-2; 7 bases align to TRBD1. Looked up from germline, CDR1 is LGHNA and CDR2 is YNFKEQ. There are 16 residues in the CDR3. Trimming cost V 0 bases and J 2 bases; bases outside gene matches: 6. The CDR3 nucleotides are TGTGCCAGCAGCCAAGATTCCCGACAGGGCAACTATGGCTACACCTTC. It translates to CASSQDSRQGNYGYTF.

The chain links TRBV28 to TRBJ2-1; D is unclear. The CDR3 length is 12 residues. The V end lost 6 bases, the J end lost 10 bases, and 13 bases lay between the germline ends. Germline-derived CDR1 and CDR2 are MDHEN and SYDVKM. The CDR3 DNA is TGTGCCAGCAGCGCGGCAGGTCGAGAGCAGTTCTTC. Translation: CASSAAGREQFF. The full variable domain, completed using reference TRBV28 and TRBJ2-1, is DVKVTQSSRYLVKRTGEKVFLECVQDMDHENMFWYRQDPGLGLRLIYFSYDVKMKEKGDIPEGYSVSREKKERFSLILESASTNQTSMYLCASSAAGREQFFGPGTRLTVL.

Notes on this clone: It is unclear where the CDR3 begins or ends on the DNA, so no DNA is shown, and the CDR3 is as TCRdb lists it. This chain connects TRBV29-1 to TRBJ1-2. The CDR3 adds up to 11 amino acids, both ends counted. Germline CDR1 SQVTM, CDR2 ANQGSEA. CDR3 sequence reads: CSVALGNGHTF.

Regarding this clone: Other nucleotide sequences in the sample specify the same CDR3. The chain recombines TRBV4-1 with TRBJ1-1; D is undetermined. There are 13 residues in the CDR3. Per the germline V gene, CDR1 is MGHRA and CDR2 is YSYEKL. V gave up 1 base and J gave up 4 bases, with 7 bases separating them. The chain's CDR3 is CASSQVGVTEAFF. The CDR3 bases are TGCGCCAGCAGCCAAGTTGGGGTCACTGAAGCTTTCTTT.

The chain carries TRBV11-1 and TRBJ2-1; TRBD1 or TRBD2 may be the D gene (6 bases each). The V end lost 6 bases, the J end lost 6 bases, and 12 bases lay between the germline ends. Germline V gene data show CDR1 as SGHAT and CDR2 as FQDESV (reference sequence). The CDR3 is 13 residues long. CDR3 nucleotides: TGTGCCAGCAGTCCGGGGGCCGGCAATGAGCAGTTCTTC. Translated: CASSPGAGNEQFF.

The chain is built from TRBV27 and TRBJ1-5; the D is unclear. Germline lookup yields CDR1 MNHEY and CDR2 SMNVEV (reference sequence). With 2 bases removed from V and 4 bases from J, the gap between germline ends came to 12 bases. This CDR3 has 15 residues. The CDR3 DNA follows: TGTGCCAGCAGTTTAGAGGGAGAGAATAATCAGCCCCAGCATTTT. The encoded protein is CASSLEGENNQPQHF.

This rearrangement joins TRBV9 to TRBJ1-1; maybe TRBD1 (6 bases). This CDR3 is 15 amino acids long. The germline gives CDR1 SGDLS, CDR2 YYNGEE. Trimming left V 3 bases short and J 0 bases short, with 12 bases between. The CDR3: CASSGRGAMNTEAFF. CDR3 bases: TGTGCCAGCAGCGGAAGGGGGGCTATGAACACTGAAGCTTTCTTT.

This chain joins TRBV29-1 and TRBJ2-7; 9 positions match TRBD1. Per germline, CDR1 SQVTM and CDR2 ANQGSEA. The J segment lost 1 base and the V segment lost 4 bases, leaving 5 bases of the junction unmatched. This CDR3 region has 14 residues. The CDR3 region is CSVVAGQGSYEQYF. The CDR3 DNA sequence: TGCAGCGTTGTTGCGGGACAGGGTTCCTACGAGCAGTACTTC.

The V gene is TRBV7-8, the J gene TRBJ2-7, with 8 nucleotides matching TRBD1. The CDR3 runs 15 residues. In germline, CDR1 is SGHVS, CDR2 FQNEAQ. With V trimmed by 5 bases and J by 2 bases, 8 bases remained unmatched. The CDR3 sequence: CASSPTRGLPYEQYF. CDR3 bases: TGTGCCAGCAGCCCAACCAGGGGGCTCCCCTACGAGCAGTACTTC. The full variable domain, completed using reference TRBV7-8 and TRBJ2-7, is GAGVSQSPRYKVAKRGQDVALRCDPISGHVSLFWYQQALGQGPEFLTYFQNEAQLDKSGLPSDRFFAERPEGSVSTLKIQRTQQEDSAVYLCASSPTRGLPYEQYFGPGTRLTVT.

The chain combines TRBV14 with TRBJ1-2; D ambiguous. CDR3 length: 13 amino acids. V was trimmed by 4 bases and J by 5 bases, leaving 11 bases between them. Germline V gene lookup returns CDR1 SGHDN and CDR2 FVKESK. CDR3 nucleotides: TGTGCCAGCAGCCCCGGGAGATTATATGGCTACACCTTC. This sequence encodes CASSPGRLYGYTF. The full variable domain, rest sourced from reference TRBV14 and TRBJ1-2, is EAGVTQFPSHSVIEKGQTVTLRCDPISGHDNLYWYRRVMGKEIKFLLHFVKESKQDESGMPNNRFLAERTGGTYSTLKVQPAELEDSGVYFCASSPGRLYGYTFGSGTRLTVV.

The V call is TRBV9, the J call TRBJ2-6; TRBD2 is a possible D gene (5 bases). Looked up from germline, CDR1 is SGDLS and CDR2 is YYNGEE. V was cut by 0 bases and J by 0 bases, with 13 bases left in between. This CDR3 region has 18 residues. CDR3 DNA sequence: TGTGCCAGCAGCGTAGCTCCCACTGGGAGCTCTGGGGCCAACGTCCTGACTTTC. Protein product: CASSVAPTGSSGANVLTF.